This TCR beta chain was sequenced in a study of OX40 agonist ivuxolimab in advanced cancers. Looking at the study overall: Ivuxolimab was an agonistic, fully human IgG2 monoclonal antibody directed against OX40 (CD134), a costimulatory receptor. Peripheral TCRbeta sequencing aimed to test whether ivuxolimab altered TCR sequence diversity and caused clonal T-cell expansion. The paper reports the monotherapy dose-escalation portion (N = 52 patients) of the phase I ivuxolimab trial. Patients were allowed to have had prior anti-PD-1, anti-PD-L1 or anti-CTLA-4 therapy, and roughly two fifths of the dose-escalation patients had been treated with checkpoint inhibitors. Among the roughly 50 dose-escalation patients, approximately 20 had hepatocellular carcinoma, around 15 melanoma, 9 renal cell carcinoma and 9 head and neck cancer. Intravenous ivuxolimab was administered to patients every 2 weeks at six dose levels: 0.01, 0.1, 0.3, 1.5, 3 and 10 mg/kg. In the dose-escalation cohort, 82.7% of patients were male, and the mean age was approximately 60 years, with a range of about 23 to 90. Partial responses occurred in three dose-escalation patients, of whom one had hepatocellular carcinoma and two had cutaneous melanoma. Beyond this particular receptor, the publication reports: Low levels of normalized T-cell clonal expansion were also seen in some nonresponding patients. In partial responders in the 0.1-3.0 mg/kg groups, normalized peripheral clonal expansion was found to be among the lowest, especially among CD8+ T cells. At doses of 0.1 to 3.0 mg/kg, clonal expansion of both CD4+ and CD8+ blood T cells was observed from baseline to week 6. On average, CD8+ T cells showed more expanded clones than CD4+ T cells after ivuxolimab. The antigen specificity of the clonally expanded peripheral T cells was not determined.

CDR1 and CDR2 are read off the germline V gene as SGHAT and FQNNGV. The CDR3 spans 15 residues, from the cysteine through the phenylalanine. CDR3 DNA is the only sequence kept; it has 45 bases, read in frame from the first base. Trimming accounts for 0 bases at V and 3 bases at J, while the number of junction bases matched to no gene is 2. The trial excluded patients who had a history of autoimmune disease or who were on systemic immunosuppression. Peripheral blood for TCR sequencing was collected from all dose cohorts at baseline, on cycle 4 day 1, and on cycle 7 day 1. The samples were drawn from a first-in-human, open-label, multicenter phase I dose-escalation trial of ivuxolimab. Adults with locally advanced or metastatic head and neck squamous cell, hepatocellular, melanoma or renal cell carcinoma were enrolled in the trial. Before TCR sequencing, CD4+ and CD8+ T cells were separately sorted from peripheral blood.

For sequencing of the TCRbeta CDR3 region, genomic DNA was extracted from the sorted cells. The immunoSEQ Assay was used for sequencing of TCRbeta CDR3 regions. The source is immuneACCESS, and TCRdb retained only in-frame sequences with V and J called. Part of the clones is not carried over; for the studies checked, unresolved V genes explain less than half of this, and the remainder is unexplained. This sample is represented by over 85,000 clones; about 86% of them were singletons. More than 5% of the sample goes to the ten largest clones. As for this clone: Its specific antigen is unknown. Base qualities are missing; no much larger clone stands one base away.

This sequence uses TRBV11-2 and TRBJ1-5; a stretch of 7 junction bases matches TRBD1. The specimen was CD4+ or CD8+ T cells sorted from blood, collected in a trial of the OX40 agonist ivuxolimab. The TCR was taken from an adult with an advanced solid tumor such as melanoma, head and neck, liver or kidney cancer. The encoded CDR3 is CASSLDTGVNQPQHF. Read as DNA, the sequence is TGTGCCAGCAGCTTAGATACAGGGGTCAATCAGCCCCAGCATTTT.